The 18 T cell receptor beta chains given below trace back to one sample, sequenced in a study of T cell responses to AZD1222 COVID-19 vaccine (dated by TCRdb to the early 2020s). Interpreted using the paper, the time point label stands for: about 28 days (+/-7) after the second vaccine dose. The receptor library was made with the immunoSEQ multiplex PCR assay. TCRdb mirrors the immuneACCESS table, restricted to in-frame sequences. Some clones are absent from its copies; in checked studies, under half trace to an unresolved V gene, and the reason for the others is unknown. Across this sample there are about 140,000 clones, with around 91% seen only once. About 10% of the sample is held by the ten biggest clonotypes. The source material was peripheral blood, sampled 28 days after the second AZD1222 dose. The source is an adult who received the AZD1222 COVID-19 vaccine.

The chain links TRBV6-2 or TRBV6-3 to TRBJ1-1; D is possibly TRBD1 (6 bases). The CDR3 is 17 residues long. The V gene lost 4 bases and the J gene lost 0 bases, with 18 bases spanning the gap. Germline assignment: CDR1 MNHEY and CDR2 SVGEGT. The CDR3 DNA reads TGTGCCAGCAGTTGGCTCTATCAGGGGAGATTGAACACTGAAGCTTTCTTT. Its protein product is CASSWLYQGRLNTEAFF.

CDR3 bases: TGTGCCAGCAGCTTAGTGGCTAGCGGGATAAGCCCCTACGAGCAGTACTTC. Translation gives CASSLVASGISPYEQYF. V is TRBV7-8 and J is TRBJ2-7; TRBD2 aligns across 9 bases. V lost 1 base, J lost 2 bases, and 9 bases stayed unmatched. This CDR3 spans 17 amino acids. Looked up from germline, CDR1 is SGHVS and CDR2 is FQNEAQ.

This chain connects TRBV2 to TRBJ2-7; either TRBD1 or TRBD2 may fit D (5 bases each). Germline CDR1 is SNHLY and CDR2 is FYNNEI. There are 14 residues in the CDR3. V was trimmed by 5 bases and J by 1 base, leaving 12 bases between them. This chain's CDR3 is CASSLGEGSYEQYF. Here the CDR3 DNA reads TGTGCCAGCAGTTTAGGAGAGGGGTCCTACGAGCAGTACTTC.

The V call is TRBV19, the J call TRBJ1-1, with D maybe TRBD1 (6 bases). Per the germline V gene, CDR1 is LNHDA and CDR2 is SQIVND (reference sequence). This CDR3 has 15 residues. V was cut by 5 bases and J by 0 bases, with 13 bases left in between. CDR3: CASSPLDRLNTEAFF. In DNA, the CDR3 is TGTGCCAGTAGTCCGCTGGACAGATTGAACACTGAAGCTTTCTTT.

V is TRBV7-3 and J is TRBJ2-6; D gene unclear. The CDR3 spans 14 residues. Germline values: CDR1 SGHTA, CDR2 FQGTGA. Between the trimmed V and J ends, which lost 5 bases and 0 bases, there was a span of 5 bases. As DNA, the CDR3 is TGTGCCAGCAGCGTGCTCTCTGGGGCCAACGTCCTGACTTTC. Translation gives CASSVLSGANVLTF. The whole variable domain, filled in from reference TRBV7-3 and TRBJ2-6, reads GAGVSQTPSNKVTEKGKYVELRCDPISGHTALYWYRQSLGQGPEFLIYFQGTGAADDSGLPNDRFFAVRPEGSVSTLKIQRTERGDSAVYLCASSVLSGANVLTFGAGSRLTVL.

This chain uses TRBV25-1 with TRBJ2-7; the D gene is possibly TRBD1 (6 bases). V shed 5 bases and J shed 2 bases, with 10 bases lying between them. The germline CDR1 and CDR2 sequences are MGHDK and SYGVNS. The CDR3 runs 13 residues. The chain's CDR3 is CASSKQGPYEQYF. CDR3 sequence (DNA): TGTGCCAGCAGTAAACAGGGCCCCTACGAGCAGTACTTC.

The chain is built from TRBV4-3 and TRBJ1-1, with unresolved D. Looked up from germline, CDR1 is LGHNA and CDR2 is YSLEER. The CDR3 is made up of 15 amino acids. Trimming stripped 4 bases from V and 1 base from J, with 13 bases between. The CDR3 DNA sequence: TGCGCCAGCAGCCGAGGAGGGAGTTGGAACACTGAAGCTTTCTTT. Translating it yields CASSRGGSWNTEAFF.

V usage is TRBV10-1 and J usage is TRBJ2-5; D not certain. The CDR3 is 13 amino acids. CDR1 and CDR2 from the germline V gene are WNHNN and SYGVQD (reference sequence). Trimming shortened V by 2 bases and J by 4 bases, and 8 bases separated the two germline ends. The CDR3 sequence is CASSEALGETQYF. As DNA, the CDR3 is TGCGCCAGCAGTGAGGCTTTAGGAGAGACCCAGTACTTC.

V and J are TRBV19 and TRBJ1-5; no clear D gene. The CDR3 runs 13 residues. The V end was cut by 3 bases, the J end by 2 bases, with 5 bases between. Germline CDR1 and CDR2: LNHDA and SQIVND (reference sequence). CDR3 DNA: TGTGCCAGTAGTATTGTCGGCAATCAGCCCCAGCATTTT. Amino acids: CASSIVGNQPQHF.

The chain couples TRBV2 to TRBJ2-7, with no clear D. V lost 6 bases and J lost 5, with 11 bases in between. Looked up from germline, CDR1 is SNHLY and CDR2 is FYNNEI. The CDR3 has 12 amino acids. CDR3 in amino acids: CASRSPSDEQYF. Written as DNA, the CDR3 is TGTGCCAGCAGATCCCCCTCGGACGAGCAGTACTTC. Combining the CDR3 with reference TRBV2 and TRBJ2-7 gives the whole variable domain EPEVTQTPSHQVTQMGQEVILRCVPISNHLYFYWYRQILGQKVEFLVSFYNNEISEKSEIFDDQFSVERPDGSNFTLKIRSTKLEDSAMYFCASRSPSDEQYFGPGTRLTVT.

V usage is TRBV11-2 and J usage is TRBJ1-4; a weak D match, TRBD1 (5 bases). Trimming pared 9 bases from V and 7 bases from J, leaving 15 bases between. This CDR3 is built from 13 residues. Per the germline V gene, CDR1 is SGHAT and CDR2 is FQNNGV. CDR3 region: CASLTGEGEKLFF. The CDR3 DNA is TGTGCCAGTCTGACGGGGGAGGGTGAAAAACTGTTTTTT.

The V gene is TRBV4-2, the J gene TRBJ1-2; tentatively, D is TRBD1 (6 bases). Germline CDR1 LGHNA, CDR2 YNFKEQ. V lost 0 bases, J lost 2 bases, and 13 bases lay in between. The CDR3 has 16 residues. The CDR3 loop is CASSQDIRRGNYGYTF. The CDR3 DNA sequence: TGTGCCAGCAGCCAAGATATACGGAGGGGGAACTATGGCTACACCTTC.

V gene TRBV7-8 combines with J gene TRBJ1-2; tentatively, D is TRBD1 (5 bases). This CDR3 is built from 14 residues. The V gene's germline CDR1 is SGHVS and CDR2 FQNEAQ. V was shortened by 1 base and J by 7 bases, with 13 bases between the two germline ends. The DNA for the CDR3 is TGTGCCAGCAGCTTAGTCAGGGCTTGGCGTGGCTACACCTTC. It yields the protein CASSLVRAWRGYTF.

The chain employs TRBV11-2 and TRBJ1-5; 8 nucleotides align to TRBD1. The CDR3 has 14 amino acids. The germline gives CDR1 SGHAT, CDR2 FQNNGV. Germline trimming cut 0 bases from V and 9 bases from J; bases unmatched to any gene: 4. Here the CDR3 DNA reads TGTGCCAGCAGCTTAGATTCAACAGGGGGGCCCCAGCATTTT. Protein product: CASSLDSTGGPQHF.

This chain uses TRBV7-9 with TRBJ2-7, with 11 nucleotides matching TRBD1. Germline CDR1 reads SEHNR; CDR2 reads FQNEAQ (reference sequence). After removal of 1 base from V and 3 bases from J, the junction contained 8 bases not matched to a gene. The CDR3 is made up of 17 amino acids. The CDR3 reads CASSLGTGGPNYYEQYF. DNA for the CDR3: TGTGCCAGCAGCTTAGGGACAGGGGGCCCGAACTACTACGAGCAGTACTTC.

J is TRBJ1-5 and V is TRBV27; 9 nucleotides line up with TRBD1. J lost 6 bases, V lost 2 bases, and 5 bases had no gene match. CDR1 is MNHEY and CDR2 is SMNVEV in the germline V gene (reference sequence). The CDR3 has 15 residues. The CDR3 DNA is TGTGCCAGCAGTTTAACAGGGGGCGCTTCTCAGCCCCAGCATTTT. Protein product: CASSLTGGASQPQHF.

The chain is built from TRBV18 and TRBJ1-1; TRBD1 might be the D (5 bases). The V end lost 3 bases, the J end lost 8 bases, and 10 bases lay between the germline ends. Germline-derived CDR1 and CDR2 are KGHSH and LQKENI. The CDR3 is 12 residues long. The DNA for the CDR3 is TGTGCCAGCTCACCTCAAAACAGGGAAGCTTTCTTT. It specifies CASSPQNREAFF. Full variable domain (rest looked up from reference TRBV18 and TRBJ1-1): NAGVMQNPRHLVRRRGQEARLRCSPMKGHSHVYWYRQLPEEGLKFMVYLQKENIIDESGMPKERFSAEFPKEGPSILRIQQVVRGDSAAYFCASSPQNREAFFGQGTRLTVV.

The CDR3 DNA sequence: TGTGCCAGCAGCGTTGACGCGAGCACAGATACGCAGTATTTT. Translating gives CASSVDASTDTQYF. The chain joins TRBV9 to TRBJ2-3; D not resolved. Germline CDR1 SGDLS, CDR2 YYNGEE. V lost 2 bases and J 0 bases, leaving 7 bases between the germline ends. The CDR3 has 14 amino acids.